The present entry profiles one T cell receptor beta chain with its context. This entry comes from a study of tumor T cells in aggressive B-cell lymphoma. The data were produced by immunoSEQ multiplex PCR, yet TCRdb's version contains in-frame clones alone and is incomplete. The sample holds thousands of clones, over 70% seen once. This CDR3 contains 12 residues. The V gene's germline CDR1 is MNHEY and CDR2 SMNVEV (reference sequence). The V end was cut by 5 bases, the J end by 11 bases, with 13 bases between. Sequenced material: tumor tissue. The receptor was derived from an adult with diffuse large B cell lymphoma. This chain links TRBV27 with TRBJ2-1; a possible D gene is TRBD2 (5 bases). As DNA, the CDR3 is TGTGCCAGCAGTGCCCTTACTAGTCAGCAGTTCTTC. Its translation: CASSALTSQQFF.